Listed below are T cell receptor beta chains from one sample, sequenced in a study of identical twins. From the 5' RACE reads, TCRdb called clonotypes with MiXCR, one entry per CDR3 protein. The profile shows about 790,000 distinct CDR3 sequences, approximately 18% of them singletons. This same sample was also taken into another study, of T cells expressing NK-cell markers.

The source material was PBMCs. These receptors all stem from a woman between 18 and 29 years old in good health. Both conserved end residues are part of each CDR3. D genes are given only for firm matches. Only some rows state a clone size, as once, few, many or a class for expanded clones.

d_gene: .
abundance: few
v_gene: TRBV7-6
j_gene: TRBJ2-2
CDR3nt: TGTGCCAGCAGCCCCCGGACGGGCAGAACCGGGGAGCTGTTTTTT
CDR3aa: CASSPRTGRTGELFF

d_gene: TRBD1
abundance: .
v_gene: TRBV5-1
j_gene: TRBJ2-6
CDR3nt: TGCGCCAGCAGCACCGGGACAGGGGGCTCTTTATCTGGGGCCAACGTCCTGACTTTC
CDR3aa: CASSTGTGGSLSGANVLTF

d_gene: .
abundance: few
v_gene: TRBV2
j_gene: TRBJ1-6
CDR3nt: TGTGCCAGCAGTGTCAGGGTCGGGAATTCACCCCTCCACTTT
CDR3aa: CASSVRVGNSPLHF

d_gene: .
abundance: many
v_gene: TRBV20-1
j_gene: TRBJ1-5
CDR3nt: TGCAGTGCTAGAGAGGGGGGTTCCGTGGGGGCCCAGCATTTT
CDR3aa: CSAREGGSVGAQHF

d_gene: TRBD2
abundance: .
v_gene: TRBV20-1
j_gene: TRBJ2-1
CDR3nt: TGCAGTGCTAGAGATCCCTTAGCGGGAGGGCACGTATACAATGAGCAGTTCTTC
CDR3aa: CSARDPLAGGHVYNEQFF

d_gene: .
abundance: .
v_gene: TRBV11-2
j_gene: TRBJ1-1
CDR3nt: TGTGCCAGCAGCTTCGGACCGAAAACTGAAGCTTTCTTT
CDR3aa: CASSFGPKTEAFF

d_gene: TRBD2
abundance: .
v_gene: TRBV6-1
j_gene: TRBJ2-2
CDR3nt: TGTGCCAGCCAGCCAAGCGGGAGTACGACCGGGGAGCTGTTTTTT
CDR3aa: CASQPSGSTTGELFF

d_gene: .
abundance: many
v_gene: TRBV7-8
j_gene: TRBJ2-1
CDR3nt: TGTGCCAGCAGCCCCCCCAGGACCGATGAGCAGTTCTTC
CDR3aa: CASSPPRTDEQFF

d_gene: .
abundance: .
v_gene: TRBV6-5
j_gene: TRBJ1-2
CDR3nt: TGTGCCAGCAGTTCCCCGGCGGGGGCCATTAACTATGGCTACACCTTC
CDR3aa: CASSSPAGAINYGYTF

d_gene: TRBD2
abundance: .
v_gene: TRBV4-2
j_gene: TRBJ2-3
CDR3nt: TGTGCCAGCAGCCAGGCCCGGACTAGCGGAACAGATACGCAGTATTTT
CDR3aa: CASSQARTSGTDTQYF

d_gene: .
abundance: few
v_gene: TRBV20-1
j_gene: TRBJ2-7
CDR3nt: TGCAGTGCTAGAACCGGGACACGAGGTAACGAGCAGTACTTC
CDR3aa: CSARTGTRGNEQYF

d_gene: .
abundance: few
v_gene: TRBV14
j_gene: TRBJ2-5
CDR3nt: TGTGCCAGCAGCCAAGGATCTAGCATCCAAGAGACCCAGTACTTC
CDR3aa: CASSQGSSIQETQYF

d_gene: .
abundance: .
v_gene: TRBV29-1
j_gene: TRBJ1-1
CDR3nt: TGCAGCGTTGAGCGTGGGGTTCGGGCTTTCTTT
CDR3aa: CSVERGVRAFF

d_gene: .
abundance: few
v_gene: TRBV3-1
j_gene: TRBJ2-1
CDR3nt: TGTGCCAGCAGCCAAAAAGATGGGCAAGCCTTCTTC
CDR3aa: CASSQKDGQAFF

d_gene: .
abundance: .
v_gene: TRBV29-1
j_gene: TRBJ1-1
CDR3nt: TGCAGCGCCAACAGGAACATGAACACTGAAGCTTTCTTT
CDR3aa: CSANRNMNTEAFF

d_gene: .
abundance: few
v_gene: TRBV5-1
j_gene: TRBJ2-4
CDR3nt: TGCGCCAGCAGGGAGGATCGGGGAAACATTCAGTACTTC
CDR3aa: CASREDRGNIQYF

d_gene: .
abundance: few
v_gene: TRBV3-1
j_gene: TRBJ1-2
CDR3nt: TGTGCCAGCAGCCAAGACCCCCAGGGAGGCTACACCTTC
CDR3aa: CASSQDPQGGYTF

d_gene: .
abundance: .
v_gene: TRBV6-1
j_gene: TRBJ1-2
CDR3nt: TGTGCCAGCACCCCGGTGGCTACGGGTAATGAGATTAACTATGGCTACACCTTC
CDR3aa: CASTPVATGNEINYGYTF

d_gene: TRBD2
abundance: .
v_gene: TRBV24-1
j_gene: TRBJ2-1
CDR3nt: TGTGCCCCTTGTAAGCGGGAGGGCCAAGGGAATGAGCAGTTCTTC
CDR3aa: CAPCKREGQGNEQFF

d_gene: TRBD2
abundance: many
v_gene: TRBV20-1
j_gene: TRBJ2-3
CDR3nt: TGCAGTGCTCTACCGGGACTAGCGGTTCAGGGTACGCAGTATTTT
CDR3aa: CSALPGLAVQGTQYF

d_gene: .
abundance: .
v_gene: TRBV6-5
j_gene: TRBJ2-3
CDR3nt: TGTGCCAGCAGTTACTCGGGCCCCCATACTACGCAGTATTTT
CDR3aa: CASSYSGPHTTQYF

d_gene: .
abundance: few
v_gene: TRBV6-5
j_gene: TRBJ1-2
CDR3nt: TGTGCCAGCAGTTTCCGGGGAGGTGGAAATGGCTACACCTTC
CDR3aa: CASSFRGGGNGYTF

d_gene: .
abundance: .
v_gene: TRBV12-3/TRBV12-4
j_gene: TRBJ2-1
CDR3nt: TGTGCCAGCGGCGTTGACACCCCGAATGAGCAGTTCTTC
CDR3aa: CASGVDTPNEQFF

d_gene: TRBD1
abundance: many
v_gene: TRBV12-3/TRBV12-4
j_gene: TRBJ1-2
CDR3nt: TGTGCCAGCAGAACCATGACAGGGCCCAACTATGGCTACACCTTC
CDR3aa: CASRTMTGPNYGYTF

d_gene: TRBD1
abundance: few
v_gene: TRBV7-8
j_gene: TRBJ1-3
CDR3nt: TGTGCCAGCAGCACCATCCCGGGACAGGGGTCGGCTGGAAACACCATATATTTT
CDR3aa: CASSTIPGQGSAGNTIYF

d_gene: .
abundance: many
v_gene: TRBV12-3/TRBV12-4
j_gene: TRBJ1-1
CDR3nt: TGTGCCAGCAGCTTCCTGAACACTGAAGCTTTCTTT
CDR3aa: CASSFLNTEAFF

d_gene: .
abundance: .
v_gene: TRBV3-1
j_gene: TRBJ2-6
CDR3nt: TGTGCCAGCAGCCAAGCCAGTTCCTCTGGGGCCAACGTCCTGACTTTC
CDR3aa: CASSQASSSGANVLTF

d_gene: .
abundance: .
v_gene: TRBV9
j_gene: TRBJ2-3
CDR3nt: TGTGCCAGCAGCCAGGGATCGGCTAGCCGACTCACAGATACGCAGTATTTT
CDR3aa: CASSQGSASRLTDTQYF

d_gene: .
abundance: few
v_gene: TRBV7-8
j_gene: TRBJ2-2
CDR3nt: TGTGCCAGCAGCCCGACGCGGCCCAAAGCGAGGTCCGGGGAGCTGTTTTTT
CDR3aa: CASSPTRPKARSGELFF

d_gene: .
abundance: .
v_gene: TRBV30
j_gene: TRBJ2-5
CDR3nt: TGTGCCTGGAGTGTACTGGCAGAACAAGAGACCCAGTACTTC
CDR3aa: CAWSVLAEQETQYF

d_gene: TRBD1
abundance: once
v_gene: TRBV7-9
j_gene: TRBJ2-1
CDR3nt: TGTGCCAGCAGCGCCGAGGACAGGGCTATCAATGAGCAGTTCTTC
CDR3aa: CASSAEDRAINEQFF

d_gene: .
abundance: few
v_gene: TRBV4-3
j_gene: TRBJ2-4
CDR3nt: TGCGCCAGCAGCCAAAGACAAGCAGGGGCCAAAAACATTCAGTACTTC
CDR3aa: CASSQRQAGAKNIQYF

d_gene: .
abundance: .
v_gene: TRBV12-3/TRBV12-4
j_gene: TRBJ2-7
CDR3nt: TGTGCCAGCAGTTGGCTGGTCGAGCAGTACTTC
CDR3aa: CASSWLVEQYF

d_gene: .
abundance: few
v_gene: TRBV20-1
j_gene: TRBJ1-3
CDR3nt: TGCAGTGCTAGTGATTACAGGGTATCTGGAAACACCATATATTTT
CDR3aa: CSASDYRVSGNTIYF

d_gene: .
abundance: few
v_gene: TRBV6-5
j_gene: TRBJ2-5
CDR3nt: TGTGCCAGCAGTTACGGCGCTATAGAGACCCAGTACTTC
CDR3aa: CASSYGAIETQYF

d_gene: .
abundance: .
v_gene: TRBV10-3
j_gene: TRBJ1-5
CDR3nt: TGTGCCATCAGTGGTGCTGGCAATCAGCCCCAGCATTTT
CDR3aa: CAISGAGNQPQHF

d_gene: .
abundance: .
v_gene: TRBV20-1
j_gene: TRBJ2-1
CDR3nt: TGCAGTGCTAGAGCGTCAGGGTATGAGCAGTTCTTC
CDR3aa: CSARASGYEQFF

d_gene: .
abundance: .
v_gene: TRBV27
j_gene: TRBJ1-2
CDR3nt: TGTGCCAGCAGCCAAGGGGTTTTCGGGGGCTACAACTTC
CDR3aa: CASSQGVFGGYNF

d_gene: TRBD1
abundance: few
v_gene: TRBV7-2
j_gene: TRBJ2-3
CDR3nt: TGTGCCAGCAGCCGAAGGACAGGGGGCCTTAGCACAGATACGCAGTATTTT
CDR3aa: CASSRRTGGLSTDTQYF

d_gene: TRBD2
abundance: .
v_gene: TRBV6-1
j_gene: TRBJ2-1
CDR3nt: TGTGCCAGCTTCCCAGCTAGCGGGAGCCAACGAGGTGAGCAGTTCTTC
CDR3aa: CASFPASGSQRGEQFF

d_gene: TRBD1
abundance: .
v_gene: TRBV12-3/TRBV12-4
j_gene: TRBJ2-5
CDR3nt: TGTGCCAGCAGTCCGGGGACAGGATACGAGACCCAGTACTTC
CDR3aa: CASSPGTGYETQYF

d_gene: TRBD1
abundance: .
v_gene: TRBV29-1
j_gene: TRBJ2-7
CDR3nt: TGCAGCGTCCCAGGACAGGCGACGCCCTACGAGCAGTACTTC
CDR3aa: CSVPGQATPYEQYF

d_gene: .
abundance: .
v_gene: TRBV29-1
j_gene: TRBJ2-1
CDR3nt: TGCAGCGTTGAAGATAACAGAAGACAGTTCTTC
CDR3aa: CSVEDNRRQFF

d_gene: .
abundance: few
v_gene: TRBV6-1
j_gene: TRBJ2-1
CDR3nt: TGTGCCAGCACCCCAGGGGCGGGAGTTGAGAATGAGCAGTTCTTC
CDR3aa: CASTPGAGVENEQFF

d_gene: .
abundance: few
v_gene: TRBV9
j_gene: TRBJ2-2
CDR3nt: TGTGCCAGCAGCCAGTGGGATCCCGGGGAGCTGTTTTTT
CDR3aa: CASSQWDPGELFF

d_gene: TRBD2
abundance: .
v_gene: TRBV9
j_gene: TRBJ2-5
CDR3nt: TGTGCCAGCAGCGGAGGAGCTAGCGGGAGCCGGGGAGAGACCCAGTACTTC
CDR3aa: CASSGGASGSRGETQYF

d_gene: .
abundance: .
v_gene: TRBV20-1
j_gene: TRBJ2-7
CDR3nt: TGCAGTGCTCCAGGGACATTCGCGACTGGAATCACGAGGCAGTACTTC
CDR3aa: CSAPGTFATGITRQYF

d_gene: .
abundance: few
v_gene: TRBV7-6
j_gene: TRBJ2-6
CDR3nt: TGTGCCAGCAGCTTAGGGCCGGGACGGTACTCTGGGGCCAACGTCCTGACTTTC
CDR3aa: CASSLGPGRYSGANVLTF

d_gene: .
abundance: .
v_gene: TRBV21-1
j_gene: TRBJ1-1
CDR3nt: TGTGCCAGCAGCAAGGTGACTGAAGCTTTCTTT
CDR3aa: CASSKVTEAFF

d_gene: TRBD1
abundance: few
v_gene: TRBV7-8
j_gene: TRBJ1-5
CDR3nt: TGTGCCAGCAGCTTATATGGACAGGACAATCAGCCCCAGCATTTT
CDR3aa: CASSLYGQDNQPQHF

d_gene: .
abundance: .
v_gene: TRBV12-3/TRBV12-4
j_gene: TRBJ2-7
CDR3nt: TGTGCCAGCACCCCCCAGTCTCCCTACGAGCAGTACTTC
CDR3aa: CASTPQSPYEQYF

d_gene: TRBD2
abundance: few
v_gene: TRBV12-3/TRBV12-4
j_gene: TRBJ2-3
CDR3nt: TGTGCCAGCAGAGGACTAGTGTCGCAGTATTTT
CDR3aa: CASRGLVSQYF

d_gene: .
abundance: .
v_gene: TRBV4-3
j_gene: TRBJ2-1
CDR3nt: TGCGCCAGCAGCCGAAGCGCACCAATAGTAGGCAATGAGCAGTTCTTC
CDR3aa: CASSRSAPIVGNEQFF

d_gene: TRBD1
abundance: once
v_gene: TRBV6-1
j_gene: TRBJ2-7
CDR3nt: TGTGCCAGCACCCATCACAGGGGTTTTGGGTACGAGCAGTACTTC
CDR3aa: CASTHHRGFGYEQYF

d_gene: TRBD2
abundance: few
v_gene: TRBV7-2
j_gene: TRBJ2-1
CDR3nt: TGTGCCAGCAGCTCAGGGTGGCGTCTAGCGGGATTTCAGGGGTTCTTC
CDR3aa: CASSSGWRLAGFQGFF

d_gene: TRBD1
abundance: many
v_gene: TRBV6-6
j_gene: TRBJ1-1
CDR3nt: TGTGCCAGCAGGCAGGGGGGTGAAGCTTTCTTT
CDR3aa: CASRQGGEAFF